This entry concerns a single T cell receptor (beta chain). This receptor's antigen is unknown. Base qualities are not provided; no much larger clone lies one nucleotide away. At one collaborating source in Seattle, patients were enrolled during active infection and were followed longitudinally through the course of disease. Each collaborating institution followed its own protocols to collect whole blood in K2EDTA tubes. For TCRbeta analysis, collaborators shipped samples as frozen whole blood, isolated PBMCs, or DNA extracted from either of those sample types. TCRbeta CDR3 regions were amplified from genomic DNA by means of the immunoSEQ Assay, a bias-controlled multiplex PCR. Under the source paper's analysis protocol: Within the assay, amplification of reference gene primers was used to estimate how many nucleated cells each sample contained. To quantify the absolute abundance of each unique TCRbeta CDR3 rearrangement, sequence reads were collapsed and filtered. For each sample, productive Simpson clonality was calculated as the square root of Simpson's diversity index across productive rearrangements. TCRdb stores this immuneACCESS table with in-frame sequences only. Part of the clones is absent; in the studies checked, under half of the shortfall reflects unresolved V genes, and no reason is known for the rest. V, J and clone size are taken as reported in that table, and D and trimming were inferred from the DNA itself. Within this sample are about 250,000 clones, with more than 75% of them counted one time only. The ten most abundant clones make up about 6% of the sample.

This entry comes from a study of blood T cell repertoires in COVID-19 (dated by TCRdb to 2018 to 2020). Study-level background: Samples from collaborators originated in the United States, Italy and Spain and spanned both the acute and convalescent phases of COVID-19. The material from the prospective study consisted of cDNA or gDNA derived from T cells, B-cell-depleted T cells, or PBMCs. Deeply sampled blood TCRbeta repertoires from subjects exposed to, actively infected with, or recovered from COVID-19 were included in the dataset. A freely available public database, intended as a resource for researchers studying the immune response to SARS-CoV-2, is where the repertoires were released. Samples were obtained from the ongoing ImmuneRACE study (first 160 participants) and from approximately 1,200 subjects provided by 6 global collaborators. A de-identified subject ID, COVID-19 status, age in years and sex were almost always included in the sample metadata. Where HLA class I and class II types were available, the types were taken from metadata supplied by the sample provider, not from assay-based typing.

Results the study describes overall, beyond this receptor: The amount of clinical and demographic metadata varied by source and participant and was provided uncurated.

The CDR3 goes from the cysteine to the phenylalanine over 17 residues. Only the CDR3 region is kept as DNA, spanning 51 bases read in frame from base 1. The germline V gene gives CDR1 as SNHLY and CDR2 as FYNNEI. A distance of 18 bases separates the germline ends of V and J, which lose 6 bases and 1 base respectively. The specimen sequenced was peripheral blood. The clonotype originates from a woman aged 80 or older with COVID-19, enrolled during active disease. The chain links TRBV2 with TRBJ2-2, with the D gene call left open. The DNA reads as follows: TGTGCCAGCAGCCCCCCCCCGTTCATCGGGAACACCGGGGAGCTGTTTTTT. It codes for CASSPPPFIGNTGELFF. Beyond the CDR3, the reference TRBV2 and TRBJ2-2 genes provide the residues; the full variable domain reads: EPEVTQTPSHQVTQMGQEVILRCVPISNHLYFYWYRQILGQKVEFLVSFYNNEISEKSEIFDDQFSVERPDGSNFTLKIRSTKLEDSAMYFCASSPPPFIGNTGELFFGEGSRLTVL.